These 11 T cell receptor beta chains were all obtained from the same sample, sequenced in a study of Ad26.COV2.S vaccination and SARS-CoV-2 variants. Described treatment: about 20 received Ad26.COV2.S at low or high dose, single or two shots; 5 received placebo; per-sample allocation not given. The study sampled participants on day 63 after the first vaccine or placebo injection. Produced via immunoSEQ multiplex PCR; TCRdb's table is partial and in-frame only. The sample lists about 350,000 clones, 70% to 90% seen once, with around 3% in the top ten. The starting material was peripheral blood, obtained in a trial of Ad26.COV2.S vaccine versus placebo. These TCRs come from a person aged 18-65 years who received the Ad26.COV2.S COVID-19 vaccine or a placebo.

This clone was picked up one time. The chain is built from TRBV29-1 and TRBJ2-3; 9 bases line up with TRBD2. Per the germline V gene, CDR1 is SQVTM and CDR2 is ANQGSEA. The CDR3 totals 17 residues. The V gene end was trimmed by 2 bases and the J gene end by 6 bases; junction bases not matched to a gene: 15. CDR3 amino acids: CSVEFLRGGESPDTQYF. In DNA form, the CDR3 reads TGCAGCGTTGAATTCCTGCGGGGGGGAGAAAGTCCGGATACGCAGTATTTT.

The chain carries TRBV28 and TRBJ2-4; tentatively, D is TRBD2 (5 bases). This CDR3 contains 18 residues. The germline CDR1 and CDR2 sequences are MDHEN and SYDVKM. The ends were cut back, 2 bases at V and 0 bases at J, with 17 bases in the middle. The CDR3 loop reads CASSLKPEGYLAKNIQYF. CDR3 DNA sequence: TGTGCCAGCAGTTTAAAACCCGAGGGCTACCTAGCCAAAAACATTCAGTACTTC.

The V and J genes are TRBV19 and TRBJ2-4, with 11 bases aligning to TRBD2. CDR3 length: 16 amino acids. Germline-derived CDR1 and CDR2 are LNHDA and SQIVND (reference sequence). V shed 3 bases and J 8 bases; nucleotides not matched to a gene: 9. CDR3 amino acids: CASSISGGAGGYIQYF. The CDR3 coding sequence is TGTGCCAGTAGTATTAGCGGGGGGGCCGGTGGGTACATTCAGTACTTC.

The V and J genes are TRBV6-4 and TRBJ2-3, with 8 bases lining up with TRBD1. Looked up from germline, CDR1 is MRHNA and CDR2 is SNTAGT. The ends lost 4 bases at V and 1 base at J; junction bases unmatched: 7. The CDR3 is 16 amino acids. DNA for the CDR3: TGTGCCAGCAGTGCAACAGGGGGTCCGGGCACAGATACGCAGTATTTT. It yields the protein CASSATGGPGTDTQYF.

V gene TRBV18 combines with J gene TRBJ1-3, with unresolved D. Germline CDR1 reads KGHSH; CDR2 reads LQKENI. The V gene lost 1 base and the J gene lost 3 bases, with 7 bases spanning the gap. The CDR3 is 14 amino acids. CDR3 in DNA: TGTGCCAGCTCACCACGAGATCTTGGAAACACCATATATTTT. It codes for CASSPRDLGNTIYF.

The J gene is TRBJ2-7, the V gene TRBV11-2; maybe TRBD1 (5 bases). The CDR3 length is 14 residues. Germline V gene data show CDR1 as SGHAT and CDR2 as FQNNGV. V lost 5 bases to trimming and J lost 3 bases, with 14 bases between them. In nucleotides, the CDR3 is TGTGCCAGCAGCAGAGCCTCAGGGATCTACGAGCAGTACTTC. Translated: CASSRASGIYEQYF.

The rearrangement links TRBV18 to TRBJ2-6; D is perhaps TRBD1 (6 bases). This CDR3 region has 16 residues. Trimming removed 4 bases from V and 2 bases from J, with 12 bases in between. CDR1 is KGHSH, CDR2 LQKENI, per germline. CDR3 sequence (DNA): TGTGCCAGCTCACGATACAGGGAAGCTGGGGCCAACGTCCTGACTTTC. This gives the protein CASSRYREAGANVLTF.

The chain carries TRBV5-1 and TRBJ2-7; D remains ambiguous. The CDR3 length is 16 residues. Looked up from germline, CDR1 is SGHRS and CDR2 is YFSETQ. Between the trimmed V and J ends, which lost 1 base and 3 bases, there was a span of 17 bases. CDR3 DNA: TGCGCCAGCAGCTTGTCCCCCCCCAGGACGATCTACGAGCAGTACTTC. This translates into CASSLSPPRTIYEQYF.

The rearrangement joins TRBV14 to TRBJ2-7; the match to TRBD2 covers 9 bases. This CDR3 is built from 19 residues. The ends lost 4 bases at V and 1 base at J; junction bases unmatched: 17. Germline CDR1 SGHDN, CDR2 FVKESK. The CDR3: CASSPGGLTTSGPSYEQYF. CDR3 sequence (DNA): TGTGCCAGCAGCCCAGGGGGTTTAACGACTAGCGGACCTTCCTACGAGCAGTACTTC.

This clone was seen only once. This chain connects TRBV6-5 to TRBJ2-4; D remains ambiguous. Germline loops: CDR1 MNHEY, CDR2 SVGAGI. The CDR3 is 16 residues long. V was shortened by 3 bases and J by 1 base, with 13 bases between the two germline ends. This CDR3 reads CASSYSGELAKNIQYF. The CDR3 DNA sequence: TGTGCCAGCAGTTATAGTGGCGAGTTGGCCAAAAACATTCAGTACTTC.

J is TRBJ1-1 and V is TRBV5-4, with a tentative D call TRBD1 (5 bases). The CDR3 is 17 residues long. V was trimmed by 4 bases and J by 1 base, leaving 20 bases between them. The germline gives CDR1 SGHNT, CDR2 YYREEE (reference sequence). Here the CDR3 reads CASSPGGPLQGNTEAFF. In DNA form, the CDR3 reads TGTGCCAGCAGCCCGGGAGGTCCTTTGCAGGGGAACACTGAAGCTTTCTTT.